This T cell receptor beta chain was profiled in a study of neurological immune-mediated disorders. General study findings and limits: It was HTLV-1-associated myelopathy that showed the most TCR clonal expansion, while multiple sclerosis showed the least, falling below healthy controls. The repertoires of 18 of 34 multiple sclerosis patients fell into one related-CDR3 cluster (a possible signature) under phylogenetic grouping.

The cDNA was synthesized by 5'RACE incorporating 10-nucleotide random UMIs. From 15-18 subjects, each sequencing run yielded over 180 million TCR-beta sequences. TCRdb re-analysed the 5' RACE reads in MiXCR, keeping a single row per CDR3 protein. The sample lists tens of thousands of distinct CDR3 sequences, about 3.5% seen once, with roughly 2% in the top ten. This CDR3 is built from 14 residues. Germline CDR1 and CDR2: SGHNT and YENEEA. With 3 bases clipped from V and 8 bases from J, the junction kept 7 bases outside the gene matches. In this sample, this clonotype turned up many times. Its antigen is undetermined.

Sequencing was done on a sample of PBMCs. The TCR originated in a woman in her forties or fifties with multiple sclerosis. This chain connects TRBV11-3 to TRBJ2-7; 10 positions match TRBD2. As DNA, the CDR3 is TGTGCCAGCAGCTTTCCCGGGACTAGCGTTAAGCAGTACTTC. It encodes CASSFPGTSVKQYF.